This is a list of T cell receptor beta chains from one sample in a study of cytomegalovirus exposure and HLA in healthy donors. The table came from immunoSEQ multiplex PCR; TCRdb's copy has only in-frame clones and leaves some out. This repertoire shows approximately 190,000 clones, roughly nine tenths found once; its top ten account for approximately 0.98%. The sequenced sample consisted of PBMCs. Receptors originate from a boy between 2 and 15 years old in good health and CMV-seronegative. Each CDR3 is given with its conserved first and last residue. D genes are given only for firm matches. Rows may omit the clone size; those that give it use once, few, many or a size class.

V: TRBV6-1
size: NA
J: TRBJ2-1
D: TRBD1
DNA: TGTGCCGGCGCCCGGGACAGCTCCTACAATGAGCAGTTCTTC
CDR3: CAGARDSSYNEQFF

V: TRBV9
size: NA
J: TRBJ2-2
D: TRBD2
DNA: TGTGCCAGCAGCGCCCCAAGAGGGAGGGATCGGCGGACCGGGGAGCTGTTTTTT
CDR3: CASSAPRGRDRRTGELFF

V: TRBV19
size: NA
J: TRBJ1-1
D: NA
DNA: TGTGCCAGCTCGACAGTAATGAACACTGAAGCTTTCTTT
CDR3: CASSTVMNTEAFF

V: TRBV7-9
size: NA
J: TRBJ2-1
D: NA
DNA: TGTGCCAGCAGCTTAGCGGGGGGATCCGACTACAATGAGCAGTTCTTC
CDR3: CASSLAGGSDYNEQFF

V: TRBV16
size: NA
J: TRBJ2-1
D: TRBD2
DNA: TGTGCCAGCAGCCGGCCGGGAGGGCCAGGCAATGAGCAGTTCTTC
CDR3: CASSRPGGPGNEQFF

V: TRBV9
size: NA
J: TRBJ2-4
D: TRBD1
DNA: TGTGCCAGCAGCGTTCTTTTCGGGACAGCGAAAAACATTCAGTACTTC
CDR3: CASSVLFGTAKNIQYF

V: TRBV25-1
size: NA
J: TRBJ2-7
D: NA
DNA: TGTGCCAGCAGTGACTCTCGCGGGATATCCTACGAGCAGTACTTC
CDR3: CASSDSRGISYEQYF

V: TRBV6-6
size: NA
J: TRBJ1-1
D: NA
DNA: TGTGCCAGCACGGGGGGTAACACTGAAGCTTTCTTT
CDR3: CASTGGNTEAFF

V: TRBV5-1
size: NA
J: TRBJ1-3
D: NA
DNA: TGCGCCAGCAGCGGTAAAAGCAATTTCTCTGGAAACACCATATATTTT
CDR3: CASSGKSNFSGNTIYF

V: TRBV29-1
size: NA
J: TRBJ2-3
D: TRBD2
DNA: TGCAGCGTTCCGGGACCCTCGGGACTAGCAGCAGATACGCAGTATTTT
CDR3: CSVPGPSGLAADTQYF

V: TRBV5-1
size: NA
J: TRBJ1-1
D: NA
DNA: TGCGCCAGCAGCCGGGGGGGGGATCTGAACACTGAAGCTTTCTTT
CDR3: CASSRGGDLNTEAFF

V: TRBV28
size: once
J: TRBJ1-1
D: NA
DNA: TGTGCCAGCAGTTTACTGACTGCTGAAGCTTTCTTT
CDR3: CASSLLTAEAFF

V: TRBV16
size: NA
J: TRBJ1-2
D: TRBD1
DNA: TGTGCCAGCAGCCCTGGACAGGGGTGGGCTAACTATGGCTACACCTTC
CDR3: CASSPGQGWANYGYTF

V: TRBV6-5
size: NA
J: TRBJ2-7
D: NA
DNA: TGTGCCAGCAGTTACTTTGGGCAGTCCTCCTACGAGCAGTACTTC
CDR3: CASSYFGQSSYEQYF

V: TRBV4-1
size: NA
J: TRBJ1-5
D: TRBD1
DNA: TGCGCCAGCAGCCCGTCCGGGACAGGTAATCAGCCCCAGCATTTT
CDR3: CASSPSGTGNQPQHF

V: TRBV11-2
size: once
J: TRBJ2-5
D: NA
DNA: TGTGCCAGCAGCTTAAGTCCGGTGGAGGGGACCCAGTACTTC
CDR3: CASSLSPVEGTQYF

V: TRBV29-1
size: NA
J: TRBJ2-3
D: NA
DNA: TGCAGCGTTGCGGCTAGCGAGACGGGTGATACGCAGTATTTT
CDR3: CSVAASETGDTQYF

V: TRBV27
size: NA
J: TRBJ2-7
D: TRBD1
DNA: TGTGCCAGCAGTTTAGGGACAGGGCTTGAGCAGTACTTC
CDR3: CASSLGTGLEQYF

V: TRBV14
size: NA
J: TRBJ2-1
D: TRBD2
DNA: TGTGCCAGCAGCCTACTAGCGTTTTCCTACAATGGGCAGTTCTTC
CDR3: CASSLLAFSYNGQFF

V: TRBV5-1
size: NA
J: TRBJ2-5
D: NA
DNA: TGCGCCAGCAGCTTCGGAAGCGATCGGGAGGAGACCCAGTACTTC
CDR3: CASSFGSDREETQYF

V: TRBV28
size: NA
J: TRBJ1-1
D: NA
DNA: TGTGCCAGCAGTTTGTGGCAGGGAGGGATGAACACTGAAGCTTTCTTT
CDR3: CASSLWQGGMNTEAFF

V: TRBV5-1
size: few
J: TRBJ1-3
D: NA
DNA: TGCGCCAGCAGCTCATCGGGACAAAACTCTGGAAACACCATATATTTT
CDR3: CASSSSGQNSGNTIYF

V: TRBV9
size: NA
J: TRBJ1-3
D: NA
DNA: TGTGCCAGCAGCCTCCGGGGGGACTCTGGAAACACCATATATTTT
CDR3: CASSLRGDSGNTIYF

V: TRBV30
size: once
J: TRBJ2-6
D: NA
DNA: TGTGCCTGGAGTTCGGGGGCTGGGGCCAACGTCCTGACTTTC
CDR3: CAWSSGAGANVLTF